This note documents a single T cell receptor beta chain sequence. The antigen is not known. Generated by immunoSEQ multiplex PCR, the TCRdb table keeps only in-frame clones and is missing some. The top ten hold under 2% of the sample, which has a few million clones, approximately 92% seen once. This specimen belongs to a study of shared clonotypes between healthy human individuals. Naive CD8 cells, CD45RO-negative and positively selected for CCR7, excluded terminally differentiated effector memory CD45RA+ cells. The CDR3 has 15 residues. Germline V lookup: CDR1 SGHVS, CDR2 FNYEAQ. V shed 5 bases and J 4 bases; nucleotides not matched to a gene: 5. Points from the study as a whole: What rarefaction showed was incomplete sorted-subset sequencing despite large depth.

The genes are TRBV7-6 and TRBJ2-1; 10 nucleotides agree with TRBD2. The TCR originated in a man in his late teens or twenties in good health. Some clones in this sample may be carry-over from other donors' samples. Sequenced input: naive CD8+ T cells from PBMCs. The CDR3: CASSPTSGEYNEQFF. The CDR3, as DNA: TGTGCCAGCAGCCCAACTAGCGGGGAGTACAATGAGCAGTTCTTC.